One and the same sample provided the 20 T cell receptor beta chains below, sequenced in a study of technical replicates of blood from a handful of donors. The table came from immunoSEQ multiplex PCR; TCRdb's copy has only in-frame clones and leaves some out. The sample records about 83,000 clones, about 94% being singletons. Material: T cells isolated from PBMCs. These receptors originate from a human donor in good health.

The chain couples TRBV5-1 to TRBJ2-7; D may be TRBD1 (5 bases). V was pared by 0 bases and J by 5 bases, with 12 bases between. There are 14 residues in the CDR3. CDR1 SGHRS and CDR2 YFSETQ come from the germline V gene. Here the CDR3 reads CASSLGGKYNEQYF. The CDR3 coding sequence is TGCGCCAGCAGCTTGGGGGGCAAATACAACGAGCAGTACTTC.

The chain employs TRBV9 and TRBJ2-1; 10 bases are a match to TRBD1. Trimming removed 3 bases from V and 4 bases from J; junction bases left unmatched: 1. Germline CDR1 is SGDLS and CDR2 is YYNGEE. The CDR3 extends over 14 amino acids. CDR3 loop: CASSGQGAYNEQFF. DNA of the CDR3: TGTGCCAGCAGCGGACAGGGGGCGTACAATGAGCAGTTCTTC.

CDR3 DNA sequence: TGTGCCAGTTCCGGGACAGGGGTCGACTATGGCTACACCTTC. Translation gives CASSGTGVDYGYTF. This rearrangement joins TRBV6-1 to TRBJ1-2; 10 nucleotides align to TRBD1. With V trimmed by 9 bases and J by 3 bases, 7 bases remained unmatched. Germline V lookup: CDR1 MNHNS, CDR2 SASEGT. This CDR3 is 14 amino acids long.

The rearrangement links TRBV10-3 to TRBJ2-2; 7 bases map to TRBD2. Germline loops: CDR1 ENHRY, CDR2 SYGVKD. Trimming took 4 bases from V and 2 from J; bases not matched to a gene: 4. The CDR3 has 15 residues. The CDR3 DNA sequence: TGTGCCATCAGTGGTAAGCGGGGAAACACCGGGGAGCTGTTTTTT. It yields the protein CAISGKRGNTGELFF.

The gene calls are TRBV7-8 and TRBJ1-3; 8 positions agree with TRBD1. Trimming took 2 bases from V and 2 from J; bases not matched to a gene: 2. The CDR3 has 15 residues. Germline V gives CDR1 SGHVS, CDR2 FQNEAQ. The chain's CDR3 is CASSLPGQAGNTIYF. CDR3 sequence (DNA): TGTGCCAGCAGCTTACCGGGACAGGCTGGAAACACCATATATTTT.

This clone was detected only once. This chain links TRBV2 with TRBJ1-2; a possible D gene is TRBD1 (5 bases). Trimming removed 7 bases at V and 0 bases at J, with 15 bases between. This CDR3 has 15 amino acids. Germline CDR1 and CDR2: SNHLY and FYNNEI. The DNA of the CDR3 is TGTGCCAGCATCAGTGCGGGGGGGACTAACTATGGCTACACCTTC. Its translation is CASISAGGTNYGYTF.

This chain connects TRBV5-1 to TRBJ2-7; TRBD1 agrees at 9 bases. Germline values: CDR1 SGHRS, CDR2 YFSETQ. Trimming took 4 bases from V and 5 from J; bases not matched to a gene: 1. CDR3 length equals 12 residues. The CDR3 loop is CASSRTGDEQYF. The DNA for the CDR3 is TGCGCCAGCAGCCGGACAGGGGACGAGCAGTACTTC.

This clone has a single count. The chain is built from TRBV7-6 and TRBJ2-1; D uncertain. The CDR3 runs 14 residues. V lost 5 bases to trimming and J lost 2 bases, with 10 bases between them. Germline CDR1 and CDR2: SGHVS and FNYEAQ. CDR3 sequence: CASSVDYTYNEQFF. As DNA, the CDR3 is TGTGCCAGCAGCGTAGATTACACCTACAATGAGCAGTTCTTC.

The chain combines TRBV27 with TRBJ1-1, with 9 nucleotides matching TRBD1. The V gene end was trimmed by 9 bases and the J gene end by 4 bases; junction bases not matched to a gene: 15. Germline assignment: CDR1 MNHEY and CDR2 SMNVEV (reference sequence). The CDR3 contains 16 residues. CDR3 sequence: CASDARTGVFGTEAFF. For the CDR3, the DNA is TGTGCCAGTGACGCCCGGACAGGGGTTTTTGGCACTGAAGCTTTCTTT.

The rearrangement links TRBV2 to TRBJ2-1; D is uncertain. Germline V gene sequence: CDR1 SNHLY, CDR2 FYNNEI. The CDR3 covers 15 residues. Trimming took 8 bases from V and 0 from J, leaving 14 bases between them. The CDR3 sequence: CASSPPLSSYNEQFF. DNA for the CDR3: TGTGCCAGCTCGCCGCCTTTGAGCTCCTACAATGAGCAGTTCTTC.

The chain combines TRBV19 with TRBJ1-1; D is perhaps TRBD1 (6 bases). Germline V gene sequence: CDR1 LNHDA, CDR2 SQIVND (reference sequence). The CDR3 consists of 16 residues. Trimming shortened V by 7 bases and J by 6 bases, and 24 bases separated the two germline ends. The CDR3 nucleotides read TGTGCCAGTACCCGGGACACCGGAGGAGATTTGGCTGAAGCTTTCTTT. Translation gives CASTRDTGGDLAEAFF.

J is TRBJ2-2 and V is TRBV28; 9 nucleotides align to TRBD1. V was pared by 6 bases and J by 6 bases, with 8 bases of the junction left unmatched. The germline V gene encodes CDR1 MDHEN and CDR2 SYDVKM. The CDR3 has 15 amino acids. CDR3 in DNA: TGTGCCAGCAGAGGGGGACAGGGTAGTTCCGGGGAGCTGTTTTTT. This encodes CASRGGQGSSGELFF.

The rearrangement joins TRBV11-3 to TRBJ2-1; weak D call: TRBD2 (5 bases). The CDR3 runs to 15 residues. Trimming shortened V by 1 base and J by 0 bases, and 7 bases separated the two germline ends. Germline values: CDR1 SGHNT, CDR2 YENEEA. CDR3 in DNA: TGTGCCAGCAGCTTAGTGGCGGGCTCCTACAATGAGCAGTTCTTC. Translation gives CASSLVAGSYNEQFF. The full variable domain, with the rest looked up from reference TRBV11-3 and TRBJ2-1, is EAGVVQSPRYKIIEKKQPVAFWCNPISGHNTLYWYLQNLGQGPELLIRYENEEAVDDSQLPKDRFSAERLKGVDSTLKIQPAELGDSAVYLCASSLVAGSYNEQFFGPGTRLTVL.

V and J are TRBV6-1 and TRBJ1-1; TRBD1 is a possible D gene (5 bases). The CDR3 totals 14 residues. Germline values: CDR1 MNHNS, CDR2 SASEGT. Trimming pared 6 bases from V and 1 base from J, leaving 12 bases between. CDR3 residues: CASRADRTNTEAFF. CDR3 DNA sequence: TGTGCCAGCAGGGCAGACAGAACGAACACTGAAGCTTTCTTT.

V usage is TRBV30 and J usage is TRBJ2-1; 15 bases are a match to TRBD2. This CDR3 is built from 14 residues. Germline V gives CDR1 GTSNPN, CDR2 SVGIG (reference sequence). The V gene end was trimmed by 7 bases and the J gene end by 9 bases; junction bases not matched to a gene: 7. In DNA form, the CDR3 reads TGTGCCTTCCCCCGGACTAGCGGGGGGGGTGAGCAGTTCTTC. Its protein product is CAFPRTSGGGEQFF.

The V call is TRBV28, the J call TRBJ2-3, with a tentative D call TRBD2 (6 bases). The germline V and J ends were trimmed by 3 bases and 6 bases, with 16 bases remaining between them. The CDR3 is 15 residues long. Germline V lookup: CDR1 MDHEN, CDR2 SYDVKM. The DNA of the CDR3 is TGTGCCAGCAGTTTCCTAGCGACGGAGGGGGATACGCAGTATTTT. Translated: CASSFLATEGDTQYF.

V and J are TRBV9 and TRBJ1-1, with TRBD1 as a possible D gene (6 bases). V was pared by 4 bases and J by 4 bases, with 17 bases between. Germline CDR1 reads SGDLS; CDR2 reads YYNGEE. CDR3 length equals 15 residues. Written as DNA, the CDR3 is TGTGCCAGCAGCCCGCGACAGGCTGAATCCACTGAAGCTTTCTTT. Its translation: CASSPRQAESTEAFF.

Comment on this clone: The germline gene is not matched at one end of the junction; a read error may be the cause. The chain carries TRBV19 and TRBJ2-3; 7 bases are a match to TRBD1. The germline V gene encodes CDR1 LNHDA and CDR2 SQIVND (reference sequence). The CDR3 covers 12 residues. CDR3 amino acids: CASRQGTATQYF. The CDR3 region has the DNA TGTGCCAGTCGACAGGGAACAGCTACGCAGTATTTT.

For the CDR3, the DNA is TGTGCCAGCTCACTGGGACAGACGAACACTGAAGCTTTCTTT. It translates to CASSLGQTNTEAFF. This chain connects TRBV18 to TRBJ1-1, with TRBD1 identical over 7 bases. CDR3 size: 14 residues. The germline V gene has CDR1 KGHSH and CDR2 LQKENI. V was pared by 4 bases and J by 1 base, with 3 bases of the junction left unmatched.

Only one count was recorded for this clone. The rearrangement uses TRBV5-1 and TRBJ2-7; TRBD1 is a possible D gene (6 bases). V was shortened by 7 bases and J by 2 bases, with 7 bases between the two germline ends. The CDR3 runs 11 residues. The germline V gene has CDR1 SGHRS and CDR2 YFSETQ. CDR3 sequence: CASRDTYEQYF. CDR3 nucleotides: TGCGCCAGCCGGGACACCTACGAGCAGTACTTC. Full variable domain (outside the CDR3, taken from reference TRBV5-1 and TRBJ2-7): KAGVTQTPRYLIKTRGQQVTLSCSPISGHRSVSWYQQTPGQGLQFLFEYFSETQRNKGNFPGRFSGRQFSNSRSEMNVSTLELGDSALYLCASRDTYEQYFGPGTRLTVT.